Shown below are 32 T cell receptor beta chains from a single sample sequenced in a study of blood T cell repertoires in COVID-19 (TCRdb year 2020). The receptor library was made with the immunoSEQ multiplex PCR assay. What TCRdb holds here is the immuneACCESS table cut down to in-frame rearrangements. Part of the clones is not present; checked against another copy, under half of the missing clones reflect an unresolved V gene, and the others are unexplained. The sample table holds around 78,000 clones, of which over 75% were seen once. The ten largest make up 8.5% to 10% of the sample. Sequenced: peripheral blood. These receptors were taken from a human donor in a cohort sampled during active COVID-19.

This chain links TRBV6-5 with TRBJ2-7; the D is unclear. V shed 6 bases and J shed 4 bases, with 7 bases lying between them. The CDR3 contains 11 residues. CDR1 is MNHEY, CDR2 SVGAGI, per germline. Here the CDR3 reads CASSEMYEQYF. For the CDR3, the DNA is TGTGCCAGCAGCGAGATGTACGAGCAGTACTTC.

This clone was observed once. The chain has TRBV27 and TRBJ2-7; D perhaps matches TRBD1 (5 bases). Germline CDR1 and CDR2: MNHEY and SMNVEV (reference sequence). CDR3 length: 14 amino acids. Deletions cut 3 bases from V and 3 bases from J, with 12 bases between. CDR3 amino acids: CASSFRQGYYEQYF. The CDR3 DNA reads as TGTGCCAGCAGTTTTAGGCAGGGTTACTACGAGCAGTACTTC.

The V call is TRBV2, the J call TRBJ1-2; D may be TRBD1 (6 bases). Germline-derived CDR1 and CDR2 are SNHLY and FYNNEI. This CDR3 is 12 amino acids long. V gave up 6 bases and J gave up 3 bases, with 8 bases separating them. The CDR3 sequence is CASSRQDYGYTF. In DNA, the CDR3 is TGTGCCAGCAGCCGACAGGACTATGGCTACACCTTC.

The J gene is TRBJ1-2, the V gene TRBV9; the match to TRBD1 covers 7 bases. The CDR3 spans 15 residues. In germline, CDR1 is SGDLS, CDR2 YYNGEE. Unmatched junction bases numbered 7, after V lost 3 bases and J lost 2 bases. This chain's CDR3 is CASSASGQRNYGYTF. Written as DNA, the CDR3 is TGTGCCAGCAGCGCTTCGGGACAGCGAAACTATGGCTACACCTTC. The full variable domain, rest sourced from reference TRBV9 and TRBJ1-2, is DSGVTQTPKHLITATGQRVTLRCSPRSGDLSVYWYQQSLDQGLQFLIQYYNGEERAKGNILERFSAQQFPDLHSELNLSSLELGDSALYFCASSASGQRNYGYTFGSGTRLTVV.

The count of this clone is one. Here the CDR3 reads CASSVAPSSYEQYF. Here the CDR3 DNA reads TGTGCCAGCAGCGTAGCCCCGAGCTCCTACGAGCAGTACTTC. The gene calls are TRBV9 and TRBJ2-7; no reliable D call. The germline V gene encodes CDR1 SGDLS and CDR2 YYNGEE. The CDR3 runs 14 residues. V was shortened by 0 bases and J by 0 bases, with 7 bases between the two germline ends.

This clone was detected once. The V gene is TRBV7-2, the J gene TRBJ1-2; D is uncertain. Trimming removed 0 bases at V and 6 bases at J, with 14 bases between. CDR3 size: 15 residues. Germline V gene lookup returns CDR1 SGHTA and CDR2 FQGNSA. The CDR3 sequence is CASSLARLGGDGYTF. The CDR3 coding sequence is TGTGCCAGCAGCTTAGCCCGTTTGGGAGGCGATGGCTACACCTTC.

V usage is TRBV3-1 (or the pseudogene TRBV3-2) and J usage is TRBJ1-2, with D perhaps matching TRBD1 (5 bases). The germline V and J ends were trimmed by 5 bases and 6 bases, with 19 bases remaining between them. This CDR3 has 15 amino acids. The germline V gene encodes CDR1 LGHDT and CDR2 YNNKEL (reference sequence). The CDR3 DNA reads TGTGCCAGCAGCGCCGCTCGGGGGGAAAAGGATGGCTACACCTTC. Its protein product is CASSAARGEKDGYTF.

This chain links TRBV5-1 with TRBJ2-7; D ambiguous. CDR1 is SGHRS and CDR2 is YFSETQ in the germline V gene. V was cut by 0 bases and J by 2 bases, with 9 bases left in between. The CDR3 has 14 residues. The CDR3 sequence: CASSLAVGAYEQYF. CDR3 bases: TGCGCCAGCAGCTTGGCCGTAGGAGCCTACGAGCAGTACTTC.

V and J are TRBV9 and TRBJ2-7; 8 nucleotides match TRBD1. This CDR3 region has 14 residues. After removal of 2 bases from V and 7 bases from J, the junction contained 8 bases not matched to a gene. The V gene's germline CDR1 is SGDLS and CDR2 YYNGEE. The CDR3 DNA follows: TGTGCCAGCAGCGTCTCCCAGGGGGCGGGGGAGCAGTACTTC. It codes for CASSVSQGAGEQYF.

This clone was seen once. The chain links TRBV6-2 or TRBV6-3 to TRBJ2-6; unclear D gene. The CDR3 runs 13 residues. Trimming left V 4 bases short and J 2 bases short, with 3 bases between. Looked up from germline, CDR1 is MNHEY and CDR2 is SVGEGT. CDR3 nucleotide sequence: TGTGCCAGCAGTTCGGCTGGGGCCAACGTCCTGACTTTC. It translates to CASSSAGANVLTF.

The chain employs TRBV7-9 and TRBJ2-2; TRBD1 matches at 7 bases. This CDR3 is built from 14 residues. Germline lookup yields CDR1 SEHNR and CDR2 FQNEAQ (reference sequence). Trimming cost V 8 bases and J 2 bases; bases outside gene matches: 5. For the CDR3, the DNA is TGTGCCAGCCAAGTAGGGGGCAACACCGGGGAGCTGTTTTTT. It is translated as CASQVGGNTGELFF.

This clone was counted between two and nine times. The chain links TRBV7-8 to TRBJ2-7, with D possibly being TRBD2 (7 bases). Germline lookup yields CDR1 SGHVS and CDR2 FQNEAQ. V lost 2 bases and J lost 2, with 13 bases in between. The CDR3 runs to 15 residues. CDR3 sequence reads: CASSLRAGAAYEQYF. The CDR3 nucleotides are TGTGCCAGCAGCTTACGTGCGGGGGCCGCCTACGAGCAGTACTTC.

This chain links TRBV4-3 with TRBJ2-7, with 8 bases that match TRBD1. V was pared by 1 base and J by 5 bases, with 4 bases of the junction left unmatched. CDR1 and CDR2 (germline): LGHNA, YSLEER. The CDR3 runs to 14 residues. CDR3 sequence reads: CASSQVQGADEQYF. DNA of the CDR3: TGCGCCAGCAGCCAAGTGCAGGGGGCCGACGAGCAGTACTTC.

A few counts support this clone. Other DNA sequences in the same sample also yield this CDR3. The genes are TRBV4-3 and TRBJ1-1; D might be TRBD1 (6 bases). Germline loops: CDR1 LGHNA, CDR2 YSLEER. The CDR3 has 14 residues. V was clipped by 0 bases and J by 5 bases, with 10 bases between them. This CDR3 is CASSQDGRGTEAFF. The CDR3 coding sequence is TGCGCCAGCAGCCAAGACGGAAGGGGGACTGAAGCTTTCTTT.

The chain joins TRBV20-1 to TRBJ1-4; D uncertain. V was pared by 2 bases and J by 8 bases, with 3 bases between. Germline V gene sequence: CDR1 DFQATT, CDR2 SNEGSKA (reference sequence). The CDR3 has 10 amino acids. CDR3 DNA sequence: TGCAGTGCTAGATCAGAAAAACTGTTTTTT. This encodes CSARSEKLFF.

The DNA for the CDR3 is TGTGCCAGCAGCTTAGCCTCGGGGGACGTCGGGGAGCTGTTTTTT. Amino acid sequence: CASSLASGDVGELFF. V and J are TRBV11-2 and TRBJ2-2, with D tentatively TRBD2 (6 bases). Between the trimmed V and J ends, which lost 1 base and 7 bases, there was a span of 13 bases. This CDR3 has 15 residues. CDR1 and CDR2 from the germline V gene are SGHAT and FQNNGV.

The CDR3 region is CASTLLPSGGPPQYF. Written as DNA, the CDR3 is TGTGCCAGCACTTTACTCCCTAGCGGGGGGCCCCCCCAGTACTTC. The chain recombines TRBV7-2 with TRBJ2-5; 11 bases agree with TRBD2. The V gene end was trimmed by 7 bases and the J gene end by 9 bases; junction bases not matched to a gene: 13. The CDR3 loop spans 15 amino acids. CDR1 SGHTA and CDR2 FQGNSA come from the germline V gene.

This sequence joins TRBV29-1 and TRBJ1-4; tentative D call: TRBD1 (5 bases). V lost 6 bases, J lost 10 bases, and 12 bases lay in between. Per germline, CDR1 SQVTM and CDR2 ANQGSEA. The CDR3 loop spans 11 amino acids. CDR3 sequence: CSVVRVGKLFF. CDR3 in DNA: TGCAGCGTCGTCAGGGTCGGAAAACTGTTTTTT.

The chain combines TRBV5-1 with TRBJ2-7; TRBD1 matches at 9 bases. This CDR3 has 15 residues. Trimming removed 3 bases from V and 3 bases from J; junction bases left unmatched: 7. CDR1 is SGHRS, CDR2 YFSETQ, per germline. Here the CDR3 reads CASSSGQGTLYEQYF. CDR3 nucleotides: TGCGCCAGCAGCTCCGGACAGGGGACCCTCTACGAGCAGTACTTC. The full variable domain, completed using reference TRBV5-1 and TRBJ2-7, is KAGVTQTPRYLIKTRGQQVTLSCSPISGHRSVSWYQQTPGQGLQFLFEYFSETQRNKGNFPGRFSGRQFSNSRSEMNVSTLELGDSALYLCASSSGQGTLYEQYFGPGTRLTVT.

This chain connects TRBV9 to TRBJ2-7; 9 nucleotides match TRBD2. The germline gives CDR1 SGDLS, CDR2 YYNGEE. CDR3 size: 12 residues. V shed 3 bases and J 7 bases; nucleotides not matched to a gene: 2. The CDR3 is CASSGLAGEQYF. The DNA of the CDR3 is TGTGCCAGCAGCGGCCTAGCGGGGGAGCAGTACTTC.

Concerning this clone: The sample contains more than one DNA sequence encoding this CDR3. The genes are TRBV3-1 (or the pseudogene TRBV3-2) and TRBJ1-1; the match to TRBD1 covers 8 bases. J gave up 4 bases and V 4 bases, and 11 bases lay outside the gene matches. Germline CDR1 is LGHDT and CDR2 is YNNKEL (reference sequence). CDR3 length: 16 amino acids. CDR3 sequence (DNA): TGTGCCAGCAGCCTTGGGACAGGTAAATTGGGCACTGAAGCTTTCTTT. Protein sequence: CASSLGTGKLGTEAFF.

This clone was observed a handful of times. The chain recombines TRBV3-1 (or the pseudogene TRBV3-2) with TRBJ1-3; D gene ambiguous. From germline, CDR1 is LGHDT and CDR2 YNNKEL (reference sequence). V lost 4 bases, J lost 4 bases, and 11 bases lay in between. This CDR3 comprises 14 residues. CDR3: CASSPLASGNTIYF. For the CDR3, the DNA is TGTGCCAGCAGCCCTTTGGCTTCGGGAAACACCATATATTTT.

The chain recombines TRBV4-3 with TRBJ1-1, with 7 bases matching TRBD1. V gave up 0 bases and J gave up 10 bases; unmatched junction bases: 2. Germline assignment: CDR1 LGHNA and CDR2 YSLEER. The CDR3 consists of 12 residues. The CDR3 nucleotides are TGCGCCAGCAGCCAAGAAAGGGGGCGAGCTTTCTTT. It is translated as CASSQERGRAFF.

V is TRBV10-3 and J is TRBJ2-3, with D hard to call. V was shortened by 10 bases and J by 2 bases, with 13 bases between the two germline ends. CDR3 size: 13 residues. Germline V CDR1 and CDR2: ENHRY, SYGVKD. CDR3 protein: CATRSLPTDTQYF. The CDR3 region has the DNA TGTGCCACGCGGAGCCTACCCACAGATACGCAGTATTTT.

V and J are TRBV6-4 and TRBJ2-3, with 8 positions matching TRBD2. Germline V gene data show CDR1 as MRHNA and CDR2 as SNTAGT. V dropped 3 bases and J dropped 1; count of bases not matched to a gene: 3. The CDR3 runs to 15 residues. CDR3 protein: CASSEAGGGTDTQYF. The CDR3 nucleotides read TGTGCCAGCAGTGAGGCCGGGGGGGGCACAGATACGCAGTATTTT.

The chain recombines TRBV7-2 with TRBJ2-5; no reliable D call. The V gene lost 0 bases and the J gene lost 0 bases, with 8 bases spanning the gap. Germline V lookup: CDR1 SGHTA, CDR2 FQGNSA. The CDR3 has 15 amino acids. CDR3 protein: CASSLAPEYQETQYF. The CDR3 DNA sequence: TGTGCCAGCAGCTTAGCGCCCGAGTACCAAGAGACCCAGTACTTC.

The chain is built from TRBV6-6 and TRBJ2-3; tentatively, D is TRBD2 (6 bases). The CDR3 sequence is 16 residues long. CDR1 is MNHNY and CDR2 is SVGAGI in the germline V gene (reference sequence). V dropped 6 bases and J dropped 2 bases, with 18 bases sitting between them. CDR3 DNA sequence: TGTGCCAGCAGCGACCGGGAGCGGAGACTCACAGATACGCAGTATTTT. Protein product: CASSDRERRLTDTQYF.

Written as DNA, the CDR3 is TGTGCCAGCAGACAACTAGGGGGCGGTTGGGAGACCCAGTACTTC. Translating it yields CASRQLGGGWETQYF. The chain links TRBV6-5 to TRBJ2-5; 7 bases align to TRBD1. Trimming cost V 6 bases and J 5 bases; bases outside gene matches: 12. The CDR3 contains 15 residues. The germline CDR1 and CDR2 sequences are MNHEY and SVGAGI.

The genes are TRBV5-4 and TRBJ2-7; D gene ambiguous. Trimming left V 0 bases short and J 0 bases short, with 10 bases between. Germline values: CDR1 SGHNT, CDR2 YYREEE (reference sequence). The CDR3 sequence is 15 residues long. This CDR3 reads CASSLDPGSSYEQYF. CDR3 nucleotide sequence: TGTGCCAGCAGCTTGGATCCGGGTAGCTCCTACGAGCAGTACTTC.

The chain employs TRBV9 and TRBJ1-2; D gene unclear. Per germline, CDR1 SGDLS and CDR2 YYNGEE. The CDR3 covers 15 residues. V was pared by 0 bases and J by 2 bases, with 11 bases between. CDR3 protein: CASSVEEGINYGYTF. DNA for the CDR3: TGTGCCAGCAGCGTAGAGGAGGGTATAAACTATGGCTACACCTTC.

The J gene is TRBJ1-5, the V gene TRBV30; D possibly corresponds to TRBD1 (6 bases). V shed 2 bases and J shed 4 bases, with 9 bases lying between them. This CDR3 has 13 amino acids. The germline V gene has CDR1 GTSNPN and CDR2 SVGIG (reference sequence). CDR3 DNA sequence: TGTGCCTGGAGTCCGGACAGAAATCAGCCCCAGCATTTT. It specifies CAWSPDRNQPQHF. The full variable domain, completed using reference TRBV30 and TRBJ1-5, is SQTIHQWPATLVQPVGSPLSLECTVEGTSNPNLYWYRQAAGRGLQLLFYSVGIGQISSEVPQNLSASRPQDRQFILSSKKLLLSDSGFYLCAWSPDRNQPQHFGDGTRLSIL.

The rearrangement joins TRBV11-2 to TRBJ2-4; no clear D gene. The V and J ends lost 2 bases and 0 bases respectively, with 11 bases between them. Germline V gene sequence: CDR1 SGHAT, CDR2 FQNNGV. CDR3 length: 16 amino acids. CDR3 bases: TGTGCCAGCAGCTTACGGGTCGGTCTAGCCAAAAACATTCAGTACTTC. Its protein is CASSLRVGLAKNIQYF.